The 30 T cell receptor beta chains below all came from one sample that was sequenced in a study of T-cell reconstitution after alpha-beta-depleted transplantation in children. A library of TCRbeta sequences, prepared with unique molecular identifiers, was generated. In TCRdb, the PCR reads were re-called with MiXCR into one record per CDR3 protein. The sample carries roughly 300,000 distinct CDR3 sequences, 10% recorded once. This sample comprised PBMCs from the stem cell graft donor, obtained from the stem cell graft. The receptors stem from a human donor who donated a stem cell graft to a child with acute lymphoblastic leukemia.

The rearrangement joins TRBV20-1 to TRBJ2-7; D is ambiguous. The CDR3 is 12 residues long. V was pared by 3 bases and J by 0 bases, with 6 bases between. Germline values: CDR1 DFQATT, CDR2 SNEGSKA (reference sequence). CDR3 region: CSARPGSYEQYF. CDR3 DNA sequence: TGCAGTGCTAGGCCGGGCTCCTACGAGCAGTACTTC.

This clonotype was seen ten or more times. This chain joins TRBV28 and TRBJ2-5; 7 bases match TRBD2. V shed 3 bases, J shed 4 bases, and the junction held 14 bases outside the gene matches. This CDR3 has 17 residues. Germline CDR1 and CDR2: MDHEN and SYDVKM. The CDR3 protein is CASSFSGEGVDGETQYF. Written as DNA, the CDR3 is TGTGCCAGCAGTTTCTCGGGGGAGGGCGTTGACGGAGAGACCCAGTACTTC.

The chain is built from TRBV11-2 and TRBJ2-5; D gene unclear. The CDR3 contains 16 residues. Germline CDR1 and CDR2: SGHAT and FQNNGV. V lost 5 bases to trimming and J lost 5 bases, with 21 bases between them. CDR3 DNA: TGTGCCAGCAGCCCCCGCCGGACGGCGGCGAGGGAGACCCAGTACTTC. Amino acids: CASSPRRTAARETQYF.

This clonotype occurred a few times. The J gene is TRBJ2-3, the V gene TRBV2; D may be TRBD1 (6 bases). Trimming stripped 4 bases from V and 0 bases from J, with 14 bases between. The CDR3 loop spans 16 amino acids. The germline V gene has CDR1 SNHLY and CDR2 FYNNEI. The chain's CDR3 is CASSGWQGSSTDTQYF. The CDR3 bases are TGTGCCAGCAGTGGTTGGCAGGGGTCTAGCACAGATACGCAGTATTTT.

V is TRBV18 and J is TRBJ1-6; maybe TRBD1 (6 bases). Trimming took 6 bases from V and 11 from J, leaving 20 bases between them. Germline assignment: CDR1 KGHSH and CDR2 LQKENI. This CDR3 region has 15 residues. CDR3 loop: CASSPTSGVGPPLHF. In DNA form, the CDR3 reads TGTGCCAGCTCTCCTACCTCAGGGGTGGGCCCACCCCTCCACTTT.

This chain joins TRBV27 and TRBJ2-6, with D tentatively TRBD1 (6 bases). The germline gives CDR1 MNHEY, CDR2 SMNVEV (reference sequence). This CDR3 has 15 amino acids. V lost 6 bases and J 4 bases, leaving 13 bases between the germline ends. The CDR3 protein is CASRWGTTGANVLTF. The DNA of the CDR3 is TGTGCCAGCAGGTGGGGGACAACCGGGGCCAACGTCCTGACTTTC.

The CDR3 sequence: CAISESRGGSRETQYF. DNA for the CDR3: TGTGCCATCAGTGAGTCGAGGGGGGGAAGCAGAGAGACCCAGTACTTC. The chain is built from TRBV10-3 and TRBJ2-5; a possible D gene is TRBD2 (7 bases). Trimming left V 0 bases short and J 4 bases short, with 15 bases between. Looked up from germline, CDR1 is ENHRY and CDR2 is SYGVKD. The CDR3 spans 16 residues.

In its sample, this clonotype was seen a few times. The rearrangement links TRBV14 to TRBJ2-1, with a tentative D call TRBD2 (6 bases). Trimming cost V 5 bases and J 0 bases, with 11 bases left between them. This CDR3 contains 15 residues. From germline, CDR1 is SGHDN and CDR2 FVKESK. In nucleotides, the CDR3 is TGTGCCAGCAGCTCCTTGGGAGGCTCCTACAATGAGCAGTTCTTC. Amino acid sequence: CASSSLGGSYNEQFF.

The chain employs TRBV7-2 and TRBJ2-7; 12 bases agree with TRBD1. Trimming removed 5 bases from V and 4 bases from J; junction bases left unmatched: 9. Germline values: CDR1 SGHTA, CDR2 FQGNSA. The length of the CDR3 is 16 residues. The CDR3 DNA is TGTGCCAGCAGCCGCAGACCGGGACAGGGGGCGTACGAGCAGTACTTC. Encoded protein: CASSRRPGQGAYEQYF.

This clonotype occurred a few times. V gene TRBV28 combines with J gene TRBJ2-6; D may be TRBD2 (5 bases). Trimming took 2 bases from V and 3 from J, leaving 8 bases between them. The CDR3 length is 15 residues. CDR1 MDHEN and CDR2 SYDVKM come from the germline V gene. The CDR3 DNA is TGTGCCAGCAGTTTACGAGGGAATGGGGCCAACGTCCTGACTTTC. Encoded protein: CASSLRGNGANVLTF. Full variable domain (missing parts from reference TRBV28 and TRBJ2-6): DVKVTQSSRYLVKRTGEKVFLECVQDMDHENMFWYRQDPGLGLRLIYFSYDVKMKEKGDIPEGYSVSREKKERFSLILESASTNQTSMYLCASSLRGNGANVLTFGAGSRLTVL.

The chain couples TRBV20-1 to TRBJ2-7; D not certain. CDR1 and CDR2 from the germline V gene are DFQATT and SNEGSKA (reference sequence). This CDR3 contains 14 residues. With 3 bases removed from V and 1 base from J, the gap between germline ends came to 13 bases. CDR3 region: CSASRTPISYEQYF. The CDR3 nucleotides are TGCAGTGCTAGTAGGACCCCCATATCCTACGAGCAGTACTTC.

With respect to this clonotype: A read error may account for a junction end that differs from germline. J is TRBJ1-3 and V is TRBV2, with no clear D. The CDR3 is 17 amino acids. CDR1 and CDR2 from the germline V gene are SNHLY and FYNNEI. The CDR3 reads CASSRRRTAGSGNTIYF. The CDR3 DNA is TGTGCCAGCAGCCGACGGCGGACTGCTGGTTCTGGGAACACCATATATTTT. Looking up the rest from reference TRBV2 and TRBJ1-3 gives the full variable domain: EPEVTQTPSHQVTQMGQEVILRCVPISNHLYFYWYRQILGQKVEFLVSFYNNEISEKSEIFDDQFSVERPDGSNFTLKIRSTKLEDSAMYFCASSRRRTAGSGNTIYFGEGSWLTVV.

For the CDR3, the DNA is TGTGCCAGCAGTGACAGGGTGGGAGGGACTGAAGCTTTCTTT. Its translation: CASSDRVGGTEAFF. The chain recombines TRBV12-3 or TRBV12-4 with TRBJ1-1, with 7 bases aligning to TRBD1. This CDR3 spans 14 amino acids. Losses at the gene ends were 5 bases for V and 5 bases for J; bases not matched to a gene: 8.

In this sample, this clonotype turned up a few times. V usage is TRBV28 and J usage is TRBJ1-5; D perhaps matches TRBD1 (6 bases). CDR3 length: 13 residues. Trimming shortened V by 6 bases and J by 6 bases, and 12 bases separated the two germline ends. Germline V lookup: CDR1 MDHEN, CDR2 SYDVKM. CDR3 residues: CASRLGGGQPQHF. The CDR3 DNA is TGTGCCAGCAGGTTGGGAGGGGGTCAGCCCCAGCATTTT.

This clonotype appeared many times. The rearrangement links TRBV20-1 to TRBJ2-3, with D perhaps matching TRBD2 (5 bases). CDR1 DFQATT and CDR2 SNEGSKA come from the germline V gene (reference sequence). Trimming left V 3 bases short and J 2 bases short, with 12 bases between. The CDR3 has 14 residues. As DNA, the CDR3 is TGCAGTGCTAGGCAAGCGGCGAACACAGATACGCAGTATTTT. Protein: CSARQAANTDTQYF.

The CDR3 nucleotides read TGTGCCATCAGCGAAGACAGATCTAATGAAAAACTGTTTTTT. The encoded protein is CAISEDRSNEKLFF. The chain combines TRBV10-3 with TRBJ1-4, with D maybe TRBD1 (5 bases). V was shortened by 6 bases and J by 3 bases, with 11 bases between the two germline ends. Germline V gene sequence: CDR1 ENHRY, CDR2 SYGVKD. This CDR3 has 14 residues.

This clonotype was seen only a few times. V gene TRBV7-2 combines with J gene TRBJ2-7; 11 bases fit TRBD2. Germline V lookup: CDR1 SGHTA, CDR2 FQGNSA. The CDR3 loop spans 15 amino acids. The V gene end was trimmed by 1 base and the J gene end by 3 bases; junction bases not matched to a gene: 2. CDR3 sequence (DNA): TGTGCCAGCAGCTTAGATGGGACTAGCGGCTACGAGCAGTACTTC. It specifies CASSLDGTSGYEQYF. Full variable domain (rest looked up from reference TRBV7-2 and TRBJ2-7): GAGVSQSPSNKVTEKGKDVELRCDPISGHTALYWYRQSLGQGLEFLIYFQGNSAPDKSGLPSDRFSAERTGGSVSTLTIQRTQQEDSAVYLCASSLDGTSGYEQYFGPGTRLTVT.

This clonotype was observed a handful of times. V is TRBV20-1 and J is TRBJ1-2, with D unresolved. The CDR3 is 14 residues long. Per germline, CDR1 DFQATT and CDR2 SNEGSKA (reference sequence). Trimming cost V 1 base and J 4 bases, with 13 bases left between them. In nucleotides, the CDR3 is TGCAGTGCTAGAGCTGTCAGAAACGGCTATGGCTACACCTTC. Translation: CSARAVRNGYGYTF.

In its sample, this clonotype was seen a few times. The V and J genes are TRBV20-1 and TRBJ2-7; 7 bases align to TRBD1. The CDR3 contains 15 residues. In germline, CDR1 is DFQATT, CDR2 SNEGSKA (reference sequence). Trimming at V came to 6 bases and at J to 3 bases, leaving 14 bases not matched to a gene. The CDR3 loop reads CSADRDRDYGYEQYF. In nucleotides, the CDR3 is TGCAGTGCCGACCGAGACAGGGATTATGGCTACGAGCAGTACTTC.

This chain connects TRBV12-3 or TRBV12-4 to TRBJ2-2, with D perhaps TRBD2 (5 bases). This CDR3 contains 15 residues. The V end was cut by 6 bases, the J end by 0 bases, with 11 bases between. CDR3 DNA sequence: TGTGCCAGCAGCCGAAGCGGAGCGAACACCGGGGAGCTGTTTTTT. Amino acids: CASSRSGANTGELFF.

This clonotype was detected only a few times. V is TRBV7-8 and J is TRBJ2-5; D remains ambiguous. V was pared by 9 bases and J by 3 bases, with 14 bases between. Germline assignment: CDR1 SGHVS and CDR2 FQNEAQ. CDR3 size: 13 residues. This CDR3 reads CASLAVLEETQYF. The DNA for the CDR3 is TGTGCCAGTCTCGCGGTGCTGGAAGAGACCCAGTACTTC.

This clonotype was picked up a small number of times. The chain joins TRBV14 to TRBJ2-2; D gene ambiguous. This CDR3 spans 14 amino acids. Germline-derived CDR1 and CDR2 are SGHDN and FVKESK. Deletions cut 1 base from V and 4 bases from J, with 7 bases between. CDR3 DNA sequence: TGTGCCAGCAGCCAAGTTAGGGCCACCGGGGAGCTGTTTTTT. Protein product: CASSQVRATGELFF.

This chain joins TRBV5-1 and TRBJ1-5; 7 bases line up with TRBD1. The V gene's germline CDR1 is SGHRS and CDR2 YFSETQ. Germline trimming cut 3 bases from V and 0 bases from J; bases unmatched to any gene: 9. The CDR3 spans 17 residues. CDR3 sequence: CASSSPDRPYSNQPQHF. The CDR3 nucleotides are TGCGCCAGCAGCTCCCCGGACAGGCCCTATAGCAATCAGCCCCAGCATTTT.

The chain has TRBV7-2 and TRBJ2-1, with TRBD2 matching 11 bases. In germline, CDR1 is SGHTA, CDR2 FQGNSA. The CDR3 loop spans 14 amino acids. The junction had 8 bases not matched to a gene; V was cut back by 3 bases and J by 13 bases. CDR3 bases: TGTGCCAGCAGCTTTACCGGGACTAGCGGTAAACAGTTCTTC. It codes for CASSFTGTSGKQFF.

This sequence joins TRBV7-6 and TRBJ2-1; weak D call: TRBD2 (6 bases). CDR1 and CDR2 from the germline V gene are SGHVS and FNYEAQ. V shed 0 bases and J shed 1 base, with 13 bases lying between them. CDR3 length: 17 residues. The CDR3, as DNA: TGTGCCAGCAGCTTAGCTTGGTGGGAGGAGTCCTACAATGAGCAGTTCTTC. This gives the protein CASSLAWWEESYNEQFF.

The chain is built from TRBV7-9 and TRBJ2-7; 11 bases are a match to TRBD2. Germline V gene lookup returns CDR1 SEHNR and CDR2 FQNEAQ (reference sequence). The CDR3 spans 14 residues. J was trimmed by 6 bases and V by 4 bases; bases with no gene match: 5. CDR3 DNA sequence: TGTGCCAGCAGCTCATGGCTAGCGGGAGGCGAGCAGTACTTC. Residues: CASSSWLAGGEQYF.

This clonotype occurred many times. V is TRBV9 and J is TRBJ2-1; D unresolved. The CDR3 is made up of 14 amino acids. Trimming cost V 4 bases and J 10 bases, with 18 bases left between them. CDR1 SGDLS and CDR2 YYNGEE come from the germline V gene. The CDR3 DNA is TGTGCCAGCAGCCTCAGGACGGACCGCGGAGAGCAGTTCTTC. Translation: CASSLRTDRGEQFF.

This clonotype appeared many times. The J gene is TRBJ2-2, the V gene TRBV29-1; 7 nucleotides align to TRBD2. The trim removed 4 bases at V and 4 bases at J, leaving 0 bases unmatched. Germline V lookup: CDR1 SQVTM, CDR2 ANQGSEA. This CDR3 is built from 12 residues. The CDR3 DNA reads TGCAGCGTTGTAGCGGGCACCGGGGAGCTGTTTTTT. As protein: CSVVAGTGELFF.

This clonotype was detected only a few times. The chain employs TRBV7-2 and TRBJ1-3, with a tentative D call TRBD1 (6 bases). The CDR3 contains 14 residues. Deletions cut 6 bases from V and 0 bases from J, with 9 bases between. Germline V gene sequence: CDR1 SGHTA, CDR2 FQGNSA. The CDR3 DNA follows: TGTGCCAGCAGTCCAGGGGCCTCTGGAAACACCATATATTTT. Encoded protein: CASSPGASGNTIYF.

Many counts were recorded for this clonotype. CDR3 loop: CASSLAASPQETQYF. The CDR3 DNA is TGTGCCAGCAGCTTAGCCGCTAGCCCTCAAGAGACCCAGTACTTC. The chain recombines TRBV7-2 with TRBJ2-5; a weak D match, TRBD2 (5 bases). V shed 0 bases and J shed 2 bases, with 10 bases lying between them. The CDR3 sequence is 15 residues long. The V gene's germline CDR1 is SGHTA and CDR2 FQGNSA.